This T cell receptor beta chain originates from a study of blood T cell repertoires in COVID-19. Assay: immunoSEQ multiplex PCR; the TCRdb copy retains only in-frame clones and omits some. The sample shows tens of thousands of clones, 85% to 90% of them seen only once. This CDR3 is 14 amino acids long. V trimming: 6 bases; J trimming: 7 bases; junction bases outside the gene matches: 8. Germline V gene lookup returns CDR1 MRHNA and CDR2 SNTAGT. This receptor was obtained from an older man with acute or convalescent COVID-19. Sequenced input: peripheral blood. The chain links TRBV6-4 to TRBJ1-2; 10 bases fit TRBD1. The CDR3 DNA follows: TGTGCCAGCAGACCCGATCGGACAGGGGGTGGCTACACCTTC. It codes for CASRPDRTGGGYTF.